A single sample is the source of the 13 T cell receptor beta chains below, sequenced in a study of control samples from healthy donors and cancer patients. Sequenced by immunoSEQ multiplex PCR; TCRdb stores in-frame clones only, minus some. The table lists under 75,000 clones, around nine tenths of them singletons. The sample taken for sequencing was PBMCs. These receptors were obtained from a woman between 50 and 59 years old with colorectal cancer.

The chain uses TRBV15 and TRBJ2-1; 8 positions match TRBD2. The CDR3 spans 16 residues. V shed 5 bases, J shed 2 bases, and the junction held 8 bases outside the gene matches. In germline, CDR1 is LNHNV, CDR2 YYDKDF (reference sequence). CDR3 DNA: TGTGCCACCAGCGTAAGCGGGAGAGGGACCTACAATGAGCAGTTCTTC. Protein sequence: CATSVSGRGTYNEQFF. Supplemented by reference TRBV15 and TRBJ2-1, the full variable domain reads DAMVIQNPRYQVTQFGKPVTLSCSQTLNHNVMYWYQQKSSQAPKLLFHYYDKDFNNEADTPDNFQSRRPNTSFCFLDIRSPGLGDTAMYLCATSVSGRGTYNEQFFGPGTRLTVL.

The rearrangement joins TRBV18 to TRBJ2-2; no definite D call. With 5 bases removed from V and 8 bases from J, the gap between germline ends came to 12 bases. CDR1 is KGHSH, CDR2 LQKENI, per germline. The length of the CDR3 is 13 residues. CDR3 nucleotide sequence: TGTGCCAGCTCATCTCCTCGGGCTGGGGAGCTGTTTTTT. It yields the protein CASSSPRAGELFF.

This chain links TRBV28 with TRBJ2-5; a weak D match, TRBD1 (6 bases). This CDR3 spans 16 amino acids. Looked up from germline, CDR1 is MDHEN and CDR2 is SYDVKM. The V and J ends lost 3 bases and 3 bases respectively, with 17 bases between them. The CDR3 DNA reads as TGTGCCAGCAGTTTGGCAGGGGTCATTGAGAAAGAGACCCAGTACTTC. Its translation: CASSLAGVIEKETQYF.

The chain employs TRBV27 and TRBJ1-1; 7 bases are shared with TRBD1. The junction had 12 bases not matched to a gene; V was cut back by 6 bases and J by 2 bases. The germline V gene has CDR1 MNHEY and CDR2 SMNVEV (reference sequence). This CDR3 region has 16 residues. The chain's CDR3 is CASRGTVAVPNTEAFF. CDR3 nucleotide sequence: TGTGCCAGCAGAGGGACAGTAGCAGTACCTAACACTGAAGCTTTCTTT.

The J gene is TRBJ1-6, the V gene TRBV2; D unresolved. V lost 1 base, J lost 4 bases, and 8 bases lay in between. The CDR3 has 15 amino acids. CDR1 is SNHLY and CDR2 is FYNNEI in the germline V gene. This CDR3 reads CASSEVAAYNSPLHF. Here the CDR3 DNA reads TGTGCCAGCAGTGAAGTGGCAGCTTATAATTCACCCCTCCACTTT.

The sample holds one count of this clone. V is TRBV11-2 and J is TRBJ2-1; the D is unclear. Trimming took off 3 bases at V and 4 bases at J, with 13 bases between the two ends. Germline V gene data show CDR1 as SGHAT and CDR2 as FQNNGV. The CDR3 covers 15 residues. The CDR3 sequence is CASSFGQTHYNEQFF. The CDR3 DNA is TGTGCCAGCAGCTTTGGGCAGACCCATTACAATGAGCAGTTCTTC.

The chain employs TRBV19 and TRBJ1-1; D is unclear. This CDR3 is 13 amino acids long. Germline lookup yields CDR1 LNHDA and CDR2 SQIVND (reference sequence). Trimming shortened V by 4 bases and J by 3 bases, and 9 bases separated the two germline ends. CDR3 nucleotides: TGTGCCAGTAGTAAACAAAAGGACACTGAAGCTTTCTTT. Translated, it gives CASSKQKDTEAFF. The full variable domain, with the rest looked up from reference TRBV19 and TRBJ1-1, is DGGITQSPKYLFRKEGQNVTLSCEQNLNHDAMYWYRQDPGQGLRLIYYSQIVNDFQKGDIAEGYSVSREKKESFPLTVTSAQKNPTAFYLCASSKQKDTEAFFGQGTRLTVV.

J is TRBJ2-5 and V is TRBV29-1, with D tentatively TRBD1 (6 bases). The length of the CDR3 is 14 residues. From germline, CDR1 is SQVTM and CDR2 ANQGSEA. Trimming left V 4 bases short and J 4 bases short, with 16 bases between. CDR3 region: CSVAVDEGGETQYF. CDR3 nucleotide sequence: TGCAGCGTTGCGGTCGACGAAGGGGGAGAGACCCAGTACTTC.

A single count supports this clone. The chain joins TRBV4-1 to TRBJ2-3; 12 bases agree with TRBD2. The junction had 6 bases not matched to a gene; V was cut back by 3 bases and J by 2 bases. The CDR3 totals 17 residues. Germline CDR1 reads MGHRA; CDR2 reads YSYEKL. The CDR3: CASSQARLAGDTDTQYF. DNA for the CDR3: TGCGCCAGCAGCCAGGCCAGACTAGCGGGAGACACAGATACGCAGTATTTT.

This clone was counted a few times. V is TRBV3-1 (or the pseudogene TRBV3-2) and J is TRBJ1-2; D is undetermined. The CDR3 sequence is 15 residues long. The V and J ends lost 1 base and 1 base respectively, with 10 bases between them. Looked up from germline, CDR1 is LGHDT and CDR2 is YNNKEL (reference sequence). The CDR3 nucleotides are TGTGCCAGCAGCCAAGGTTCGGGTGTTAACTATGGCTACACCTTC. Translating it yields CASSQGSGVNYGYTF.

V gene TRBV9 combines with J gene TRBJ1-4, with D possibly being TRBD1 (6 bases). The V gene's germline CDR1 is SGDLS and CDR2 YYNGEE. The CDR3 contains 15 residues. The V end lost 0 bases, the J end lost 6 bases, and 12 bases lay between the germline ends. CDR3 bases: TGTGCCAGCAGCGTAGATCAGGGGCTGTATGAAAAACTGTTTTTT. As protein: CASSVDQGLYEKLFF.

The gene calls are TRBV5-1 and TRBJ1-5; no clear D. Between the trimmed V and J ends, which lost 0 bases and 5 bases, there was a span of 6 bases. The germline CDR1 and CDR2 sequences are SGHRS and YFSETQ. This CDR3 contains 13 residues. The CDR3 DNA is TGCGCCAGCAGCTTGGGTGTCGATCAGCCCCAGCATTTT. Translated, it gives CASSLGVDQPQHF.

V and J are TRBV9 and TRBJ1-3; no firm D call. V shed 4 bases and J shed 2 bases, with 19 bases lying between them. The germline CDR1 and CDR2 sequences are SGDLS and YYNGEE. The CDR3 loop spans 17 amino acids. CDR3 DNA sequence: TGTGCCAGCAGCTCTAGGGTTGTAGGGAAGGCTGGAAACACCATATATTTT. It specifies CASSSRVVGKAGNTIYF.